This is a list of T cell receptor beta chains from one sample in a study of blood T cell repertoires in COVID-19. Assay used: immunoSEQ multiplex PCR; TCRdb lists only in-frame clones, some missing. Here the sample spans roughly 250,000 clones, 80% to 90% being singletons. The sample comprised peripheral blood. These receptors originate from a middle-aged woman with acute or convalescent COVID-19. CDR3s include the opening cysteine and the closing phenylalanine or tryptophan. The D gene is left open where the match is weak. Clone size is given for some rows only: seen once, a few or many times, or a class if the clone is expanded.

>NA|14|TRBV5-1|TRBJ1-1|NA
CASSLAGTNTEAFF
TGCGCCAGCAGCTTGGCAGGCACGAACACTGAAGCTTTCTTT
>NA|13|TRBV5-4|TRBJ1-1|NA
CASSLKGRPEAFF
TGTGCCAGCAGCTTGAAAGGGAGGCCGGAAGCTTTCTTT
>NA|16|TRBV10-2|TRBJ1-2|TRBD1
CASSGTEDRAFYGYTF
TGCGCCAGCAGTGGCACTGAAGACAGGGCCTTCTATGGCTACACCTTC
>NA|14|TRBV11-2|TRBJ1-1|NA
CASSTSGRNTEAFF
TGTGCCAGCAGTACGAGCGGGCGGAACACTGAAGCTTTCTTT
>NA|15|TRBV3-1/TRBV3-2|TRBJ1-4|NA
CASSQAGTQGEKLFF
TGTGCCAGCAGCCAAGCGGGGACTCAGGGTGAAAAACTGTTTTTT
>NA|16|TRBV7-2|TRBJ1-2|TRBD1
CAGWKGPGTGDYGYTF
TGTGCCGGATGGAAGGGGCCTGGGACAGGGGACTATGGCTACACCTTC
>NA|16|TRBV11-2|TRBJ2-2|TRBD2
CASGLAGGLNTGELFF
TGTGCCAGCGGATTAGCGGGGGGCCTAAACACCGGGGAGCTGTTTTTT
>NA|14|TRBV27|TRBJ1-1|NA
CASSSRLLNTEAFF
TGTGCCAGCAGTTCGAGACTGCTGAACACTGAAGCTTTCTTT
>NA|14|TRBV19|TRBJ2-3|TRBD2
CASSISGGTDTQYF
TGTGCCAGTAGTATCAGCGGGGGGACAGATACGCAGTATTTT
>NA|15|TRBV2|TRBJ2-2|NA
CASSEASLYTGELFF
TGTGCCAGCAGTGAGGCCAGTCTTTACACCGGGGAGCTGTTTTTT
>NA|17|TRBV10-1|TRBJ1-2|TRBD1
CASITGTGGSLDYGYTF
TGCGCCAGCATAACCGGGACAGGGGGCTCTCTCGACTATGGCTACACCTTC
>NA|13|TRBV6-1|TRBJ1-6|NA
CASFQATNSPLHF
TGTGCCAGCTTTCAGGCTACTAATTCACCCCTCCACTTT
>NA|18|TRBV11-2|TRBJ1-6|NA
CASSFPEDISSYNSPLHF
TGTGCCAGCAGCTTTCCCGAGGATATCAGCTCCTATAATTCACCCCTCCACTTT
>NA|16|TRBV11-2|TRBJ2-3|NA
CASSLDHGQGRDTQYF
TGTGCCAGCAGCTTAGATCATGGGCAAGGTCGAGATACGCAGTATTTT
>medium-sized|12|TRBV18|TRBJ1-2|NA
CASSPTDSFWTF
TGTGCCAGCTCACCAACGGACAGCTTCTGGACCTTC
>NA|17|TRBV9|TRBJ1-2|NA
CASSPGSRGTLLGGYTF
TGTGCCAGCAGCCCCGGTTCTAGGGGCACTCTTCTAGGGGGCTACACCTTC
>once|14|TRBV6-5|TRBJ1-2|TRBD1
CASSQSGTVYGYTF
TGTGCCAGCAGTCAAAGTGGGACAGTCTATGGCTACACCTTC
>once|15|TRBV6-1|TRBJ1-1|NA
CASSDGVGARTEAFF
TGTGCCAGCAGTGATGGTGTGGGGGCGAGGACTGAAGCTTTCTTT
>NA|15|TRBV2|TRBJ1-2|NA
CASSESGSFSYGYTF
TGTGCCAGCAGTGAGTCGGGGTCGTTTAGCTATGGCTACACCTTC
>NA|13|TRBV9|TRBJ1-5|NA
CASGRGASQPQHF
TGTGCCAGCGGGAGGGGCGCGTCTCAGCCCCAGCATTTT
>NA|17|TRBV5-4|TRBJ2-2|TRBD1
CASSRGTVHSNTGELFF
TGTGCCAGCAGCCGAGGGACAGTTCACTCGAACACCGGGGAGCTGTTTTTT
>NA|15|TRBV3-1/TRBV3-2|TRBJ1-4|TRBD1
CASSPRQGTNEKLFF
TGTGCCAGCAGCCCCAGACAGGGGACTAATGAAAAACTGTTTTTT
>NA|12|TRBV3-1/TRBV3-2|TRBJ2-1|NA
CASSLQRDEQFF
TGTGCCAGCAGCCTTCAGCGGGATGAGCAGTTCTTC
>once|13|TRBV30|TRBJ1-2|NA
CAWSVMSGDGYTF
TGTGCCTGGAGTGTGATGTCAGGGGATGGCTACACCTTC
>once|15|TRBV9|TRBJ2-1|TRBD1
CASSVGDRQYNEQFF
TGTGCCAGCAGCGTGGGGGACAGGCAGTACAATGAGCAGTTCTTC
>NA|17|TRBV11-2|TRBJ1-2|NA
CASSAGTFLRSNYGYTF
TGTGCCAGCAGCGCAGGGACTTTCCTACGATCTAACTATGGCTACACCTTC
>NA|13|TRBV27|TRBJ1-5|NA
CASSPGGHQPQHF
TGTGCCAGCAGTCCCGGGGGTCATCAGCCCCAGCATTTT
>NA|14|TRBV11-2|TRBJ1-2|NA
CASSLSDRGYGYTF
TGTGCCAGCAGCTTGTCGGACAGAGGTTATGGCTACACCTTC
>NA|15|TRBV19|TRBJ1-2|NA
CASSIDRGGNYGYTF
TGTGCCAGTAGTATAGATCGCGGGGGGAACTATGGCTACACCTTC
>NA|15|TRBV9|TRBJ2-5|NA
CASSVEASSQETQYF
TGTGCCAGCAGCGTAGAGGCTAGCAGCCAAGAGACCCAGTACTTC
>NA|15|TRBV19|TRBJ1-1|TRBD1
CASSETGRTNTEAFF
TGTGCCAGTAGTGAGACAGGGCGAACTAACACTGAAGCTTTCTTT
>NA|17|TRBV19|TRBJ1-1|NA
CASSIHWQGSASAEAFF
TGTGCCAGTAGTATTCATTGGCAGGGGTCCGCGTCGGCTGAAGCTTTCTTT
>NA|12|TRBV29-1|TRBJ1-1|NA
CSVAPEGPEAFF
TGCAGCGTTGCCCCCGAGGGCCCTGAAGCTTTCTTT
>NA|15|TRBV10-3|TRBJ1-2|NA
CAIAPLSGTSYGYTF
TGTGCCATTGCCCCCCTCTCCGGGACATCATATGGCTACACCTTC
>NA|16|TRBV11-2|TRBJ2-1|TRBD2
CASSLARLAAYNEQFF
TGTGCCAGCAGCTTAGCGAGACTAGCGGCCTACAATGAGCAGTTCTTC
>once|18|TRBV19|TRBJ2-1|TRBD2
CASSLGGSGGFSYNEQFF
TGTGCCAGTAGTTTGGGTGGTAGCGGGGGGTTTTCCTACAATGAGCAGTTCTTC
>NA|11|TRBV20-1|TRBJ1-2|NA
CSVRENYGYTF
TGCAGTGTGCGCGAGAACTATGGCTACACCTTC
>once|17|TRBV5-1|TRBJ2-5|TRBD1
CASSLLLPGQGEETQYF
TGCGCCAGCAGCTTGCTTTTGCCGGGACAGGGGGAAGAGACCCAGTACTTC
>NA|13|TRBV7-8|TRBJ2-5|NA
CASSRGQQETQYF
TGTGCCAGCTCCCGTGGACAGCAAGAGACCCAGTACTTC
>NA|15|TRBV30|TRBJ2-5|NA
CAWSGPDGLWETQYF
TGTGCCTGGAGTGGGCCTGACGGACTATGGGAGACCCAGTACTTC
>NA|15|TRBV12-5|TRBJ1-1|NA
CASGPGKSMNTEAFF
TGTGCTAGTGGACCTGGTAAGAGTATGAACACTGAAGCTTTCTTT
>NA|13|TRBV12-3/TRBV12-4|TRBJ2-2|NA
CANQRESSGELFF
TGTGCCAACCAGAGGGAGTCATCCGGGGAGCTGTTTTTT
>NA|13|TRBV2|TRBJ1-1|NA
CASRGVLNTEAFF
TGTGCCAGCAGGGGAGTGTTGAACACTGAAGCTTTCTTT
>NA|19|TRBV7-9|TRBJ2-6|TRBD1
CASSLAGRGTLTGANVLTF
TGTGCCAGCAGCTTAGCGGGCAGGGGGACCCTTACTGGGGCCAACGTCCTGACTTTC
>NA|18|TRBV18|TRBJ1-4|NA
CASSPPMGGPGTNEKLFF
TGTGCCAGCTCACCCCCCATGGGAGGGCCTGGAACTAATGAAAAACTGTTTTTT
>NA|15|TRBV5-1|TRBJ1-6|NA
CASSLGQYRGSPLHF
TGCGCCAGCAGCTTGGGACAGTATAGAGGATCACCCCTCCACTTT
>NA|16|TRBV5-1|TRBJ2-5|TRBD2
CASSIATFGGGETQYF
TGCGCCAGCAGCATTGCAACCTTCGGGGGAGGGGAGACCCAGTACTTC
>NA|15|TRBV10-1|TRBJ1-3|NA
CAPIKGSSSGNTIYF
TGCGCCCCAATAAAGGGGTCTTCCTCTGGAAACACCATATATTTT
>NA|12|TRBV12-3/TRBV12-4|TRBJ1-2|NA
CASTRGPYGYTF
TGTGCCAGCACTCGAGGGCCCTATGGCTACACCTTC
>NA|14|TRBV14|TRBJ1-6|NA
CASSQGANNSPLHF
TGTGCCAGCAGCCAGGGGGCGAATAATTCACCCCTCCACTTT
>NA|15|TRBV24-1|TRBJ2-1|NA
CATSDLGAAYNEQFF
TGTGCCACCAGTGATCTAGGGGCCGCCTACAATGAGCAGTTCTTC
>NA|14|TRBV2|TRBJ1-6|NA
CASYPGGGNSPLHF
TGTGCCAGCTATCCGGGGGGGGGAAATTCACCCCTCCACTTT
>NA|15|TRBV9|TRBJ2-3|NA
CASSPWAGSTDTQYF
TGTGCCAGCAGCCCCTGGGCAGGGAGCACAGATACGCAGTATTTT
>NA|13|TRBV27|TRBJ1-2|TRBD1
CASSDRGQYGYTF
TGTGCCAGCAGTGACAGGGGGCAGTATGGCTACACCTTC